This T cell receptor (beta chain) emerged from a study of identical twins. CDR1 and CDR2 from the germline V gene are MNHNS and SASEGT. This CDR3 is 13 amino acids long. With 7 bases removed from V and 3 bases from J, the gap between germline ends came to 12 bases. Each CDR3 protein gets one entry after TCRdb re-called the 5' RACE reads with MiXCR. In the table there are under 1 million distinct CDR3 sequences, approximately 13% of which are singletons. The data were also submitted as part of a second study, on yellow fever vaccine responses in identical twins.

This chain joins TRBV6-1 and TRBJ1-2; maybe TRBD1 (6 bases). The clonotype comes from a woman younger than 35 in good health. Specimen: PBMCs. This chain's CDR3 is CASMGGRDYGYTF. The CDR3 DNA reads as TGTGCCAGCATGGGGGGCAGGGACTATGGCTACACCTTC.